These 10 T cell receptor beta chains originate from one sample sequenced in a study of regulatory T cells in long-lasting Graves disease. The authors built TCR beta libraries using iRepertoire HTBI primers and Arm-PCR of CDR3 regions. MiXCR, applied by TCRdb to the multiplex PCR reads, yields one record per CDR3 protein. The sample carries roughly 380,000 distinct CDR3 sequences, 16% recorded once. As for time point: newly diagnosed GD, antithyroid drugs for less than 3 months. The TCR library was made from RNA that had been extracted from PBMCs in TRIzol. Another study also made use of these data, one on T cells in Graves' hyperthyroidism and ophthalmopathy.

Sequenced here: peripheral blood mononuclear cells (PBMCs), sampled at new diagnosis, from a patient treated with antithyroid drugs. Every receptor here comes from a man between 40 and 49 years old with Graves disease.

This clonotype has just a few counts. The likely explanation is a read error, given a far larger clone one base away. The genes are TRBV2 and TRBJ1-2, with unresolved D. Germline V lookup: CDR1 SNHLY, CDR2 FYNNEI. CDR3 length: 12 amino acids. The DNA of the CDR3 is TGTGCCAACAGTTACGTTGGGGATGGCTACACCTTC. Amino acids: CANSYVGDGYTF.

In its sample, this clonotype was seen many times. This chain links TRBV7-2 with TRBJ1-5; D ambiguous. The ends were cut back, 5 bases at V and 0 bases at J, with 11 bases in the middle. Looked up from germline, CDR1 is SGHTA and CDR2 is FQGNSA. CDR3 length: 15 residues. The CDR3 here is CASSPSRISNQPQHF. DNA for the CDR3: TGTGCCAGCAGCCCCTCGAGAATTAGCAATCAGCCCCAGCATTTT.

For the CDR3, the DNA is TGTGCCATCAGTGATATGTACAGGGGTCTAGACAATGAGCAGTTCTTC. Its protein is CAISDMYRGLDNEQFF. The V call is TRBV10-3, the J call TRBJ2-1; 7 nucleotides match TRBD1. This CDR3 contains 16 residues. CDR1 is ENHRY, CDR2 SYGVKD, per germline. J was trimmed by 5 bases and V by 3 bases; bases with no gene match: 10.

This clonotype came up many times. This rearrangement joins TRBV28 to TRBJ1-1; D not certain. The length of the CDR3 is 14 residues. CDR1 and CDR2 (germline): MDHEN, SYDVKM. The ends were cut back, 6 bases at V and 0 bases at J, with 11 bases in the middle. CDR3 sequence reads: CASRRSAMNTEAFF. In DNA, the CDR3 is TGTGCCAGCAGGAGGTCCGCTATGAACACTGAAGCTTTCTTT.

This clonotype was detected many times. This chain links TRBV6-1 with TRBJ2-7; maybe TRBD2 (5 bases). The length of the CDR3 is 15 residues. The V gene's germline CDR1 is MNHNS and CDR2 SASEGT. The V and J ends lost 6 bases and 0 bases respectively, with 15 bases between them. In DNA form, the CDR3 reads TGTGCCAGCAGGGGTACAAATCGGGGCTCCTACGAGCAGTACTTC. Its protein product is CASRGTNRGSYEQYF.

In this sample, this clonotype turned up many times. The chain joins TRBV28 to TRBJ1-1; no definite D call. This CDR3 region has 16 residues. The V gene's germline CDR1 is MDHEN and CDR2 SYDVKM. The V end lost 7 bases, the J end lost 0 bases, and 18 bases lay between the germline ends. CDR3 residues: CASTPQFRRMNTEAFF. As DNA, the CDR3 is TGTGCCAGCACTCCTCAATTCCGACGGATGAACACTGAAGCTTTCTTT.

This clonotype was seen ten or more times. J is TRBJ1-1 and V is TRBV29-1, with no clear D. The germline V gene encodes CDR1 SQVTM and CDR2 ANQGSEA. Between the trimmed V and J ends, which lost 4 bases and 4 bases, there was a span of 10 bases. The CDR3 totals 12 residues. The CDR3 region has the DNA TGCAGCGTTGCCGGGGTTGGCACTGAAGCTTTCTTT. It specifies CSVAGVGTEAFF.

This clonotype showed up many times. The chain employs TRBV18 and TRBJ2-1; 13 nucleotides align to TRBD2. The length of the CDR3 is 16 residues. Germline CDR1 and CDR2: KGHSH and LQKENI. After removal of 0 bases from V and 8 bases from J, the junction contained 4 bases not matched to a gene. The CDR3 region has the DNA TGTGCCAGCTCACCACCAGGGACTAGCGGGGAGGATGAGCAGTTCTTC. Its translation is CASSPPGTSGEDEQFF.

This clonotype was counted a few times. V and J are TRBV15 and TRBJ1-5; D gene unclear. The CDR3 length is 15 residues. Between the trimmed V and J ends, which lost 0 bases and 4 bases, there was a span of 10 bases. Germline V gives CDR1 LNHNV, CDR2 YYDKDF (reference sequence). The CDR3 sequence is CATSRDLAANQPQHF. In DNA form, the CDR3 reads TGTGCCACCAGCAGAGATCTGGCGGCGAATCAGCCCCAGCATTTT.

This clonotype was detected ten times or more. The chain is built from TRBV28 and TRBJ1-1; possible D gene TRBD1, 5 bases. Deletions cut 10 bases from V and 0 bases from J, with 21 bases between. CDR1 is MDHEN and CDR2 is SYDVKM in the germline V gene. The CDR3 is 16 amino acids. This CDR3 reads CAISSGGSSVNTEAFF. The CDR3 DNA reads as TGTGCCATCTCGTCGGGGGGGTCAAGCGTGAACACTGAAGCTTTCTTT.